This record covers a single TCR beta chain. Its target is not known. This sample is drawn from a study of T cell responses to AZD1222 COVID-19 vaccine. Whole-study findings and limits: The sample set comprised mostly white British donors with more females, and clonal diversity was possibly underestimated. Baseline seropositivity occurred in only a handful of AZD1222 recipients. With two AZD1222 doses given, Spike-specific TCR breadth and depth both rose.

Profiled with immunoSEQ multiplex PCR; TCRdb holds only in-frame clones, not every one. The sample holds 85,000 to 130,000 clones, 70% to 90% seen once. Germline loops: CDR1 SGHTS, CDR2 YDEGEE. V was clipped by 1 base and J by 0 bases, with 7 bases between them. The CDR3 spans 15 residues. The chain carries TRBV5-8 and TRBJ1-4; D gene ambiguous. The sequences come from peripheral blood, collected on day 0 of AZD1222 vaccination. This clonotype originated in an adult in good health. DNA for the CDR3: TGTGCCAGCAGCTTGACAGCTGCAACTAATGAAAAACTGTTTTTT. Amino acid sequence: CASSLTAATNEKLFF.